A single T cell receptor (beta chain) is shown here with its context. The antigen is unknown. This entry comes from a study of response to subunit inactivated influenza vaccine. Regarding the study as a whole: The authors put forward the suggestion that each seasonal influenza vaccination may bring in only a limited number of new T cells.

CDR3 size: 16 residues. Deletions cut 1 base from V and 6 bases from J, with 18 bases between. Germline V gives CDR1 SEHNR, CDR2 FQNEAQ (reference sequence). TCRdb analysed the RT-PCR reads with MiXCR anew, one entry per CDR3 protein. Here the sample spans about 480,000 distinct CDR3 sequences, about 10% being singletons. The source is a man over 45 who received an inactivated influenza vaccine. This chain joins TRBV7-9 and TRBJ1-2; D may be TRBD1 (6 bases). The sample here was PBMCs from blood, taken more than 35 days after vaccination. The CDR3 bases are TGTGCCAGCAGCTTAGAAGTAGGCCCCAGGGGAGATGGCTACACCTTC. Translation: CASSLEVGPRGDGYTF.